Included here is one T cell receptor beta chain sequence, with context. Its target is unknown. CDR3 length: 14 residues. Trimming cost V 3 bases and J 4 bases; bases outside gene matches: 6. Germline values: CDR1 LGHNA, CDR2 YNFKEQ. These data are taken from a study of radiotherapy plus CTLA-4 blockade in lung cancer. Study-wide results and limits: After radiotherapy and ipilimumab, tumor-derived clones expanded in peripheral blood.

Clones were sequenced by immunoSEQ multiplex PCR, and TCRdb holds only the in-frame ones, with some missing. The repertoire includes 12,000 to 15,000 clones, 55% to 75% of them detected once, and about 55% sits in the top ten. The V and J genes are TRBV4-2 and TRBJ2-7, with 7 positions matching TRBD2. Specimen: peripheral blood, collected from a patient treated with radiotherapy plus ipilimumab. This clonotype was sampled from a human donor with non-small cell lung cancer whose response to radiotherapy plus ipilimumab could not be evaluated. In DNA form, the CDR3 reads TGTGCCAGCAGCCAGGGGGGGTCAGGTTACGAGCAGTACTTC. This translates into CASSQGGSGYEQYF.